Below are 10 T cell receptor beta chains sequenced from a single sample in a study of CD8+ T cells in alopecia areata. Isolated RNA was reverse transcribed into cDNA used as the sequencing template. Method: immunoSEQ multiplex PCR; TCRdb's copy keeps in-frame clones and lacks some. The sample consists of roughly 120,000 clones, 35% to 40% of them appearing once. The sample comprised CD4+ T cells sorted from blood. These TCRs come from a human donor with alopecia areata.

The J gene is TRBJ2-7, the V gene TRBV5-4; a weak D match, TRBD1 (6 bases). From germline, CDR1 is SGHNT and CDR2 YYREEE (reference sequence). This CDR3 region has 13 residues. V lost 9 bases and J lost 3, with 16 bases in between. The CDR3 DNA reads TGTGCCATACACCGGGACACCGACTACGAGCAGTACTTC. Protein sequence: CAIHRDTDYEQYF.

The chain couples TRBV6-5 to TRBJ2-7, with 10 bases identical to TRBD1. CDR1 MNHEY and CDR2 SVGAGI come from the germline V gene. Losses at the gene ends were 0 bases for V and 4 bases for J; bases not matched to a gene: 6. The CDR3 is 16 residues long. CDR3 sequence: CASSYSQGTGDYEQYF. The DNA for the CDR3 is TGTGCCAGCAGTTACTCGCAGGGGACAGGGGATTACGAGCAGTACTTC.

In its sample, this clone was seen a few times. Other nucleotide sequences in the sample specify the same CDR3. The chain recombines TRBV5-1 with TRBJ2-5, with D perhaps assigned TRBD1 or TRBD2 (5 bases each). Germline lookup yields CDR1 SGHRS and CDR2 YFSETQ. The CDR3 is 14 amino acids. Trimming left V 1 base short and J 4 bases short, with 11 bases between. The CDR3 reads CASSLMGPPETQYF. CDR3 nucleotides: TGCGCCAGCAGCTTGATGGGACCTCCAGAGACCCAGTACTTC. The whole variable domain, filled in from reference TRBV5-1 and TRBJ2-5, reads KAGVTQTPRYLIKTRGQQVTLSCSPISGHRSVSWYQQTPGQGLQFLFEYFSETQRNKGNFPGRFSGRQFSNSRSEMNVSTLELGDSALYLCASSLMGPPETQYFGPGTRLLVL.

The chain couples TRBV7-2 to TRBJ2-5; 9 bases align to TRBD1. CDR3 length equals 14 residues. J was trimmed by 4 bases and V by 5 bases; bases with no gene match: 5. CDR1 and CDR2 (germline): SGHTA, FQGNSA. CDR3 residues: CASSRDRVGETQYF. CDR3 DNA sequence: TGTGCCAGCAGCCGGGACAGGGTTGGAGAGACCCAGTACTTC. The complete variable domain, with remaining parts taken from reference TRBV7-2 and TRBJ2-5, reads GAGVSQSPSNKVTEKGKDVELRCDPISGHTALYWYRQSLGQGLEFLIYFQGNSAPDKSGLPSDRFSAERTGGSVSTLTIQRTQQEDSAVYLCASSRDRVGETQYFGPGTRLLVL.

The chain joins TRBV18 to TRBJ2-3; D unclear. V was trimmed by 3 bases and J by 0 bases, leaving 13 bases between them. Per germline, CDR1 KGHSH and CDR2 LQKENI. The CDR3 has 16 residues. The DNA for the CDR3 is TGTGCCAGCTCACCCTGGAAACTCCCTAGCACAGATACGCAGTATTTT. This codes for CASSPWKLPSTDTQYF.

This chain uses TRBV27 with TRBJ1-4; the match to TRBD1 covers 9 bases. Germline V gene lookup returns CDR1 MNHEY and CDR2 SMNVEV (reference sequence). J lost 10 bases, V lost 5 bases, and 5 bases had no gene match. The CDR3 consists of 13 residues. The CDR3 spells CASSVTGGGKLFF. The DNA for the CDR3 is TGTGCCAGCAGTGTTACAGGGGGCGGAAAACTGTTTTTT.

The rearrangement links TRBV28 to TRBJ2-7; 11 bases align to TRBD1. The J segment lost 6 bases and the V segment lost 7 bases, leaving 11 bases of the junction unmatched. CDR1 MDHEN and CDR2 SYDVKM come from the germline V gene. The CDR3 contains 15 residues. The CDR3 reads CASIGSGTGGGEQYF. CDR3 DNA sequence: TGTGCCAGCATTGGATCCGGGACAGGGGGTGGCGAGCAGTACTTC.

This clone was picked up a small number of times. The chain joins TRBV29-1 to TRBJ1-1; D is uncertain. The CDR3 has 12 amino acids. Germline V gene data show CDR1 as SQVTM and CDR2 as ANQGSEA. Trimming shortened V by 7 bases and J by 4 bases, and 13 bases separated the two germline ends. In DNA, the CDR3 is TGCAGCGGGCCAAAGTCGGGCACTGAAGCTTTCTTT. Amino acids: CSGPKSGTEAFF.

This chain links TRBV29-1 with TRBJ1-5; D possibly corresponds to TRBD1 (6 bases). The germline gives CDR1 SQVTM, CDR2 ANQGSEA. This CDR3 has 15 amino acids. The V end was cut by 6 bases, the J end by 4 bases, with 19 bases between. The CDR3 DNA sequence: TGCAGCGTCATGACCGAGGGGAGGGGGAATCAGCCCCAGCATTTT. Amino acids: CSVMTEGRGNQPQHF.

This chain joins TRBV14 and TRBJ2-3; 9 nucleotides match TRBD2. Unmatched junction bases numbered 9, after V lost 4 bases and J lost 4 bases. The CDR3 spans 16 residues. Germline V CDR1 and CDR2: SGHDN, FVKESK. CDR3 bases: TGTGCCAGCAGCCGGCCGGGACTAGCAGACGCAGATACGCAGTATTTT. This sequence encodes CASSRPGLADADTQYF.